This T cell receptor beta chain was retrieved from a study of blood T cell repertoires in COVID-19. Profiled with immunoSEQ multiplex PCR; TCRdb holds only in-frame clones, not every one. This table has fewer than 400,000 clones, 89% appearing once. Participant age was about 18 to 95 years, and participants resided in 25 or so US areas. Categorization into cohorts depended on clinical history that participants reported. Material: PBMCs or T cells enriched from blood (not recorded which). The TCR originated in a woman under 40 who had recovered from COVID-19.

CDR3 residues: CASSYGLAGGYEQYF. The CDR3, as DNA: TGTGCCAGCAGTTACGGGCTAGCGGGGGGTTACGAGCAGTACTTC. This chain connects TRBV6-5 to TRBJ2-7, with 11 nucleotides matching TRBD2. V lost 2 bases, J lost 4 bases, and 4 bases stayed unmatched. CDR1 is MNHEY and CDR2 is SVGAGI in the germline V gene. The CDR3 sequence is 15 residues long.